The 25 T cell receptor beta chains listed next were all sequenced from one sample in a study of T cell repertoires in cytomegalovirus infection. The antigens these receptors bind are not known. TCRdb ran MiXCR on the reads and lists one entry per CDR3 protein. The table shows about 740,000 distinct CDR3 sequences, with about 30% occurring only once. Sequenced here: cultured PBMCs, sampled from culture after CMV antigen stimulation. The receptors shown here come from a human donor in good health (CMV status not recorded). Some clones in this sample may be carry-over from other donors' samples.

This clonotype was detected only a few times. This chain connects TRBV27 to TRBJ1-5; D call uncertain. Deletions cut 10 bases from V and 0 bases from J, with 19 bases between. Per the germline V gene, CDR1 is MNHEY and CDR2 is SMNVEV (reference sequence). This CDR3 has 16 residues. The CDR3 DNA reads TGTGCCACCCAATTGACCGGCAGCTATAGCAATCAGCCCCAGCATTTT. It yields the protein CATQLTGSYSNQPQHF.

The chain employs TRBV10-3 and TRBJ1-1; D gene uncertain. This CDR3 has 14 amino acids. CDR1 and CDR2 from the germline V gene are ENHRY and SYGVKD. V was shortened by 3 bases and J by 10 bases, with 18 bases between the two germline ends. DNA of the CDR3: TGTGCCATCAGTGAAGGCCTCTCGGGGTTGGGAGCTTTCTTT. Translation: CAISEGLSGLGAFF.

V and J are TRBV6-2 or TRBV6-3 and TRBJ1-1; TRBD1 is a possible D gene (6 bases). The CDR3 length is 15 residues. Germline CDR1 MNHEY, CDR2 SVGEGT. V gave up 2 bases and J gave up 2 bases, with 12 bases separating them. CDR3 nucleotides: TGTGCCAGCAGTTACGGAAGGGGGAGAAACACTGAAGCTTTCTTT. This gives the protein CASSYGRGRNTEAFF.

This rearrangement joins TRBV2 to TRBJ2-7; D ambiguous. Germline-derived CDR1 and CDR2 are SNHLY and FYNNEI. Trimming removed 4 bases at V and 3 bases at J, with 13 bases between. This CDR3 comprises 14 residues. The CDR3 is CASSVLGRGYEQYF. In DNA form, the CDR3 reads TGTGCCAGCAGTGTCTTGGGCCGCGGCTACGAGCAGTACTTC.

This chain joins TRBV6-1 and TRBJ2-3; TRBD1 matches at 8 bases. This CDR3 is 14 amino acids long. With 4 bases clipped from V and 9 bases from J, the junction kept 9 bases outside the gene matches. Germline values: CDR1 MNHNS, CDR2 SASEGT. The CDR3 is CASSGPTGDGTQYF. CDR3 in DNA: TGTGCCAGCAGTGGCCCGACAGGGGATGGCACGCAGTATTTT.

Points on this clonotype: One end of the junction is discordant with germline, which a read error may explain. The CDR3 spells CASSRLGRLAGEDF. CDR3 sequence (DNA): TGTGCCAGCAGCCGCCTGGGGCGCTTAGCGGGGGAGGATTTT. The gene calls are TRBV7-2 and TRBJ2-3; 9 nucleotides line up with TRBD2. CDR1 is SGHTA and CDR2 is FQGNSA in the germline V gene. The CDR3 is 14 amino acids.

The chain has TRBV11-2 and TRBJ1-1, with a possible D match to TRBD1 (5 bases). V lost 7 bases to trimming and J lost 0 bases, with 12 bases between them. The germline V gene has CDR1 SGHAT and CDR2 FQNNGV. This CDR3 has 14 amino acids. CDR3 protein: CASTPGLMNTEAFF. For the CDR3, the DNA is TGTGCCAGCACCCCGGGACTCATGAACACTGAAGCTTTCTTT. Full variable domain (missing parts from reference TRBV11-2 and TRBJ1-1): EAGVAQSPRYKIIEKRQSVAFWCNPISGHATLYWYQQILGQGPKLLIQFQNNGVVDDSQLPKDRFSAERLKGVDSTLKIQPAKLEDSAVYLCASTPGLMNTEAFFGQGTRLTVV.

Of note for this clonotype: This may be a read error: a much more frequent sequence differs by one nucleotide. The gene calls are TRBV3-1 and TRBJ2-1, with 10 bases aligning to TRBD2. Per the germline V gene, CDR1 is LGHDT and CDR2 is YNNKEL (reference sequence). This CDR3 is 14 amino acids long. The ends lost 3 bases at V and 5 bases at J; junction bases unmatched: 1. The CDR3 DNA reads TGTGCCAGCAGCCACACTAGCGGGAACAATGAGCAGTTCTTC. Translated, it gives CASSHTSGNNEQFF.

This clonotype showed up just a few times. This chain links TRBV6-5 with TRBJ2-1; 10 bases are shared with TRBD2. With 1 base clipped from V and 0 bases from J, the junction kept 6 bases outside the gene matches. Germline V gene lookup returns CDR1 MNHEY and CDR2 SVGAGI. CDR3 length: 18 residues. The DNA for the CDR3 is TGTGCCAGCAGTTACTTACTAGCGGGGAGGGCCTCCTACAATGAGCAGTTCTTC. Translated: CASSYLLAGRASYNEQFF.

This clonotype occurred many times. V gene TRBV6-2 or TRBV6-3 combines with J gene TRBJ1-1; tentatively, D is TRBD1 (6 bases). CDR3 length: 13 residues. Trimming removed 3 bases at V and 5 bases at J, with 10 bases between. Looked up from germline, CDR1 is MNHEY and CDR2 is SVGEGT. The CDR3 loop reads CASSYTGRTEAFF. The CDR3 region has the DNA TGTGCCAGCAGTTATACAGGGCGTACTGAAGCTTTCTTT.

The chain couples TRBV20-1 to TRBJ2-5; perhaps D is TRBD1 or TRBD2 (6 bases each). This CDR3 region has 12 residues. Deletions cut 6 bases from V and 5 bases from J, with 13 bases between. CDR1 is DFQATT, CDR2 SNEGSKA, per germline (reference sequence). The CDR3 sequence is CSAIGGRETQYF. The CDR3 bases are TGCAGTGCGATAGGGGGGCGGGAGACCCAGTACTTC.

About this clonotype itself: Since the CDR3 does not end with the conserved phenylalanine or tryptophan, this likely comes from a read error. The chain has TRBV30 and TRBJ1-1; D may be TRBD1 (5 bases). Germline CDR1 GTSNPN, CDR2 SVGIG (reference sequence). The length of the CDR3 is 13 residues. Deletions cut 2 bases from V and 3 bases from J, with 10 bases between. DNA of the CDR3: TGTGCCTGGAGTAGGCGGGGGGACACTGAAGCTTTCTCT. Its protein is CAWSRRGDTEAFS.

This clonotype was seen repeatedly, ten times or more. This chain links TRBV7-2 with TRBJ2-7, with no clear D. Germline CDR1 is SGHTA and CDR2 is FQGNSA. This CDR3 region has 14 residues. V lost 1 base and J lost 2, with 9 bases in between. DNA for the CDR3: TGTGCCAGCAGCTTAGGGGCAGCCCCCTACGAGCAGTACTTC. It specifies CASSLGAAPYEQYF. The variable domain in full, completed from reference TRBV7-2 and TRBJ2-7, reads GAGVSQSPSNKVTEKGKDVELRCDPISGHTALYWYRQSLGQGLEFLIYFQGNSAPDKSGLPSDRFSAERTGGSVSTLTIQRTQQEDSAVYLCASSLGAAPYEQYFGPGTRLTVT.

V is TRBV20-1 and J is TRBJ2-1, with 12 bases fitting TRBD2. Germline CDR1 reads DFQATT; CDR2 reads SNEGSKA (reference sequence). Trimming removed 6 bases from V and 5 bases from J; junction bases left unmatched: 5. This CDR3 has 14 amino acids. The CDR3 coding sequence is TGCAGTGCCCCACTAGCGGGGGGTAACAATGAGCAGTTCTTC. Translation gives CSAPLAGGNNEQFF.

This sequence joins TRBV9 and TRBJ2-3, with 10 nucleotides matching TRBD2. V lost 4 bases and J lost 5; bases outside the gene matches: 10. CDR1 is SGDLS and CDR2 is YYNGEE in the germline V gene. The CDR3 totals 16 residues. CDR3 in amino acids: CASSPTGLASGDTQYF. The DNA of the CDR3 is TGTGCCAGCAGCCCAACGGGACTAGCGTCCGGAGATACGCAGTATTTT.

Only a few counts were recorded for this clonotype. V usage is TRBV10-3 and J usage is TRBJ2-3, with TRBD2 identical over 9 bases. The CDR3 has 15 residues. Germline CDR1 is ENHRY and CDR2 is SYGVKD. J gave up 5 bases and V 11 bases, and 14 bases lay outside the gene matches. This CDR3 reads CAVRGGGRAQDTQYF. The CDR3 coding sequence is TGTGCCGTACGAGGGGGCGGGAGGGCCCAAGATACGCAGTATTTT.

There are many counts of this clonotype. The CDR3 coding sequence is TGTGCCATCACCCGAGAAGGAGCGGGAGGGGGAACAGATACGCAGTATTTT. Its protein product is CAITREGAGGGTDTQYF. The chain combines TRBV10-3 with TRBJ2-3; 10 bases align to TRBD2. Trimming took 7 bases from V and 3 from J; bases not matched to a gene: 13. Per germline, CDR1 ENHRY and CDR2 SYGVKD. The CDR3 length is 17 residues.

CDR3 DNA sequence: TGTGCCAGCAGCTTTACCTGGACTCGTAATGAAAAACTGTTTTTT. It is translated as CASSFTWTRNEKLFF. V is TRBV27 and J is TRBJ1-4; D gene uncertain. The CDR3 has 15 residues. Trimming stripped 6 bases from V and 4 bases from J, with 15 bases between. Germline-derived CDR1 and CDR2 are MNHEY and SMNVEV (reference sequence).

The table lists this clonotype with a few counts. CDR3 in amino acids: CASSPPNPRGANTGELFF. The CDR3 coding sequence is TGTGCCAGCAGCCCTCCCAACCCCAGGGGCGCGAACACCGGGGAGCTGTTTTTT. The chain combines TRBV7-9 with TRBJ2-2; weak D call: TRBD1 (6 bases). Between the trimmed V and J ends, which lost 5 bases and 0 bases, there was a span of 19 bases. The CDR3 extends over 18 amino acids. Germline V gene sequence: CDR1 SEHNR, CDR2 FQNEAQ (reference sequence).

This clonotype was counted a few times. The chain links TRBV2 to TRBJ2-1; D perhaps matches TRBD1 (6 bases). CDR1 is SNHLY, CDR2 FYNNEI, per germline. The CDR3 is 15 amino acids. Between the trimmed V and J ends, which lost 5 bases and 0 bases, there was a span of 11 bases. The CDR3 DNA reads TGTGCCAGCAGTCACAGGGAAAGCTCCTACAATGAGCAGTTCTTC. It specifies CASSHRESSYNEQFF. Combining the CDR3 with reference TRBV2 and TRBJ2-1 gives the whole variable domain EPEVTQTPSHQVTQMGQEVILRCVPISNHLYFYWYRQILGQKVEFLVSFYNNEISEKSEIFDDQFSVERPDGSNFTLKIRSTKLEDSAMYFCASSHRESSYNEQFFGPGTRLTVL.

The sample holds a few counts of this clonotype. The chain recombines TRBV7-2 with TRBJ1-2, with a tentative D call TRBD1 (5 bases). V lost 3 bases, J lost 3 bases, and 14 bases lay in between. Germline V gene sequence: CDR1 SGHTA, CDR2 FQGNSA. The CDR3 has 15 residues. CDR3 in DNA: TGTGCCAGCAGCTTTGGGGGAGGGGTTGACTATGGCTACACCTTC. Encoded protein: CASSFGGGVDYGYTF.

This chain joins TRBV11-2 and TRBJ2-1, with D tentatively TRBD2 (6 bases). V lost 4 bases and J lost 1, with 11 bases in between. The CDR3 has 15 residues. Germline loops: CDR1 SGHAT, CDR2 FQNNGV. In DNA, the CDR3 is TGTGCCAGCAGCTCCGGGACTCCTTCCTACAATGAGCAGTTCTTC. This sequence encodes CASSSGTPSYNEQFF.

V usage is TRBV6-5 and J usage is TRBJ2-3; unclear D gene. V lost 6 bases to trimming and J lost 7 bases, with 11 bases between them. CDR3 length: 12 residues. Germline V CDR1 and CDR2: MNHEY, SVGAGI. The CDR3 nucleotides are TGTGCCAGCAGCGCCGCGAGAAATACGCAGTATTTT. This codes for CASSAARNTQYF.

This clonotype was detected many times. Sequence at one end of the junction differs from germline and may be a read error. This rearrangement joins TRBV6-5 to TRBJ1-1, with D unclear. The CDR3 has 13 residues. CDR1 is MNHEY, CDR2 SVGAGI, per germline. The CDR3 loop reads CASSYSRGTEAFF. CDR3 bases: TGTGCCAGCAGCTACTCGCGCGGGACTGAAGCTTTCTTT.

V and J are TRBV6-8 and TRBJ1-6; 7 bases agree with TRBD1. The CDR3 extends over 15 amino acids. CDR1 is MNHGY, CDR2 SAAAGT, per germline. The V segment lost 2 bases and the J segment 6 bases; nucleotides outside the gene matches: 4. The CDR3 sequence: CASSYTGARNSPLHF. The CDR3 nucleotides read TGTGCCAGCAGTTACACAGGGGCGCGTAATTCACCCCTCCACTTT.